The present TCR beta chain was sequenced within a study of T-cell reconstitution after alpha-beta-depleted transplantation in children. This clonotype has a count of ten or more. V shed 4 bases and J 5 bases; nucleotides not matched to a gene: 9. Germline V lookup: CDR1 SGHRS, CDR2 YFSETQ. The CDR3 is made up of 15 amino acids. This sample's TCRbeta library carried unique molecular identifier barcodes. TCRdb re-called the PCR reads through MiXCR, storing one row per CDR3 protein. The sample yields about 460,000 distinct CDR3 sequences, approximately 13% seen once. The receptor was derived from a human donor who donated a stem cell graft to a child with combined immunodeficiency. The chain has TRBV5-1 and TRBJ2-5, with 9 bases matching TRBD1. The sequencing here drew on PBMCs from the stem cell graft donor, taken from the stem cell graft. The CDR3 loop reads CASSQKTGGLETQYF. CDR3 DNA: TGCGCCAGCAGCCAGAAAACAGGGGGCTTGGAGACCCAGTACTTC.